This TCR beta chain came from a study of blood T cell repertoires in COVID-19. Study summary: Researchers got acute and convalescent COVID-19 samples from the United States, Italy and Spain.

In the original analysis: Amplification with reference gene primers provided the estimates of nucleated cell counts. TCRdb keeps only in-frame clones here, not all; method: immunoSEQ multiplex PCR. That table is the source of V, J and clone size, and D and trimming were worked out from the DNA. Seen here are 350,000 to 450,000 clones, 89% observed once, and the top ten hold about 1.4%. The CDR3 covers 15 residues. V was trimmed by 1 base and J by 4 bases, leaving 8 bases between them. The germline V gene encodes CDR1 SGHVS and CDR2 FQNEAQ. The sequence was obtained from a woman aged 40 to 50 with COVID-19, enrolled during active disease. Sample: peripheral blood. The chain employs TRBV7-8 and TRBJ1-6, with D possibly being TRBD1 (6 bases). The CDR3 loop is CASSLVTGYNSPLHF. The CDR3 region has the DNA TGTGCCAGCAGCTTAGTAACAGGGTATAATTCACCCCTCCACTTT.